The T cell receptor beta chain described here comes from a study of PD-1 blockade in classical Hodgkin lymphoma. Study-wide results and limits: With CD4+ cells, TCR diversity rose significantly by C4D1, but not with CD8+ cells. When set against healthy donors, newly diagnosed patients were reported to show lower baseline TCR diversity.

Regarding this clone: Its target is unknown.

Germline loops: CDR1 WSHSY, CDR2 SAAADI. The V end lost 6 bases, the J end lost 5 bases, and 17 bases lay between the germline ends. This CDR3 region has 15 residues. TCRdb keeps only in-frame clones here, not all; method: immunoSEQ multiplex PCR. In the table there are about 8,100 clones, around 84% of which are singletons. Time point given: cycle 4 day 1 (C4D1), after about 6 weeks of nivolumab. All trial patients relapsed after autologous stem cell transplantation. Researchers pulled CD8+ T cells out of thawed PBMCs using magnetic negative selection. Sequencing used CD8+ T cells from blood, obtained before the fourth cycle of nivolumab. This receptor was taken from a human donor with classical Hodgkin lymphoma. V is TRBV10-2 and J is TRBJ2-1; D is undetermined. The CDR3 DNA reads as TGCGCCAGCAGCTGGCGTTCCCTCCCTGACAATGAGCAGTTCTTC. Translation: CASSWRSLPDNEQFF.